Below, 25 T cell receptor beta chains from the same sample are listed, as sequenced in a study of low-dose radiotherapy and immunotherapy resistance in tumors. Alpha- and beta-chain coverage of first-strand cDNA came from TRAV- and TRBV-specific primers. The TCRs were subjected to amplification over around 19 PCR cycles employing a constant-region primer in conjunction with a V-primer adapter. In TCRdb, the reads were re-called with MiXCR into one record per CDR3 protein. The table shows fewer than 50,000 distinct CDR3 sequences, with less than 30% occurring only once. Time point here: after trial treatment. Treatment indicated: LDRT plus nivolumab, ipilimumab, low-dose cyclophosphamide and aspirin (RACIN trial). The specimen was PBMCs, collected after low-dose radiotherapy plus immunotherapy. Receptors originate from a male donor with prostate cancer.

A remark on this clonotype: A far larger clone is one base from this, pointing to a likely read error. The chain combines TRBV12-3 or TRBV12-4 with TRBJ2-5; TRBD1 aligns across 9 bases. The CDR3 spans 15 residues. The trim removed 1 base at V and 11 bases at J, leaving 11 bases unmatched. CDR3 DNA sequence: TGTGCCAGCAGTTTAGACAGGGGGCCCTACAATGAGCAGTACTTC. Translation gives CASSLDRGPYNEQYF.

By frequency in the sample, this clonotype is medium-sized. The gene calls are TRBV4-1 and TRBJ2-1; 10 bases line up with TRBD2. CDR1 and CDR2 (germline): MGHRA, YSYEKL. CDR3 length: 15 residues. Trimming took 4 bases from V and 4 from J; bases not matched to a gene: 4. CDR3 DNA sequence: TGCGCCAGCAGCCCCGCACTAGCGGGGTACAATGAGCAGTTCTTC. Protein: CASSPALAGYNEQFF.

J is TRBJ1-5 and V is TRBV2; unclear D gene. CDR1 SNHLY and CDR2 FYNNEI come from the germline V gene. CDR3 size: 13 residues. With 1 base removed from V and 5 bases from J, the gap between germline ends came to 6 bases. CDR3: CASSEGQYQPQHF. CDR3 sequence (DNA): TGTGCCAGCAGTGAAGGGCAGTATCAGCCCCAGCATTTT.

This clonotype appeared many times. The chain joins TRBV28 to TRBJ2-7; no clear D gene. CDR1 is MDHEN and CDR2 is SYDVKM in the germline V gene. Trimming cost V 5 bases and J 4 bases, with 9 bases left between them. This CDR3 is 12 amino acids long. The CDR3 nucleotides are TGTGCCAGCAGTACCACTATTTACGAGCAGTACTTC. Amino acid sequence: CASSTTIYEQYF. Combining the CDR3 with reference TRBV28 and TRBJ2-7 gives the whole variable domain DVKVTQSSRYLVKRTGEKVFLECVQDMDHENMFWYRQDPGLGLRLIYFSYDVKMKEKGDIPEGYSVSREKKERFSLILESASTNQTSMYLCASSTTIYEQYFGPGTRLTVT.

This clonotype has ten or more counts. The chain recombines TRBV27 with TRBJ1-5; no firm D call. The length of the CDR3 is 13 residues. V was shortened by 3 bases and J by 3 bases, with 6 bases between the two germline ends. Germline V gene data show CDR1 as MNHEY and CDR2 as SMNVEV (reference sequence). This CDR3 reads CASSFEANQPQHF. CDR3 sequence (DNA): TGTGCCAGCAGTTTCGAGGCCAATCAGCCCCAGCATTTT.

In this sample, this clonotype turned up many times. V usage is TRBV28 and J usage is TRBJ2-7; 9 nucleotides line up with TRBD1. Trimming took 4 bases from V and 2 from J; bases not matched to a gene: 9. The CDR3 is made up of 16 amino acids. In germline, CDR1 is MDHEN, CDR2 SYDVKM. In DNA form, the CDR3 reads TGTGCCAGCAGTTCCCCAGGGACAGGGCTAACCTACGAGCAGTACTTC. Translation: CASSSPGTGLTYEQYF.

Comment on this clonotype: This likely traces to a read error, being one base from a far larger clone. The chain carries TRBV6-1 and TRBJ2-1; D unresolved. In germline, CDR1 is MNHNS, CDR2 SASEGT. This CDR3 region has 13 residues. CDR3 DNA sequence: TGTGCCAGCAGAGCCGGTGGGATCCACGAGAAGTACTTC. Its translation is CASRAGGIHEKYF.

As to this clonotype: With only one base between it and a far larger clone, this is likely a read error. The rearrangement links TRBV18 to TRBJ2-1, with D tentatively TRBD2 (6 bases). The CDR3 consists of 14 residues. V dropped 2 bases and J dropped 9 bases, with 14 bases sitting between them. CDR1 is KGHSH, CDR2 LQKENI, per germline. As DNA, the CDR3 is TGTGCCAGCTCACCATCTACTAGCCCTCGTGAGCAGTTCTTC. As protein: CASSPSTSPREQFF.

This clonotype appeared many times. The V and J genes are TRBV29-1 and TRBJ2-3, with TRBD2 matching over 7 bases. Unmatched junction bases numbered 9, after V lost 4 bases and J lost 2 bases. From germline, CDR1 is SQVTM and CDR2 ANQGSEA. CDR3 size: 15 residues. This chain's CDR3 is CSVGEGGTATDTQYF. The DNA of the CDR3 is TGCAGCGTTGGAGAGGGAGGGACTGCCACAGATACGCAGTATTTT.

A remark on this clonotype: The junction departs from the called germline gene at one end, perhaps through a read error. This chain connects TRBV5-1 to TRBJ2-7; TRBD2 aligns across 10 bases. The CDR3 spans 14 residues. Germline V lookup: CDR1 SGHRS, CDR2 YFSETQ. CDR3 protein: CASSSGSQSSEQYF. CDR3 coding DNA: TGCGCCAGCTCTAGCGGGAGCCAGTCCTCCGAGCAGTACTTC.

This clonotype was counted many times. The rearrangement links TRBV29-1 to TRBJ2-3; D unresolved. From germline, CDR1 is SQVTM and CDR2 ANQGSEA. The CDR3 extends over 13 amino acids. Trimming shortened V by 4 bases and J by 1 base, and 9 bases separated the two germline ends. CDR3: CSVVAGGTDTQYF. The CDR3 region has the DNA TGCAGCGTTGTGGCTGGGGGCACAGATACGCAGTATTTT.

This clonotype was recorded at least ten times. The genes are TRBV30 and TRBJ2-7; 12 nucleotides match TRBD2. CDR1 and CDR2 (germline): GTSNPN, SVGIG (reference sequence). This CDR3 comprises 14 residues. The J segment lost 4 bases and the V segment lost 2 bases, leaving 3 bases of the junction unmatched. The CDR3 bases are TGTGCCTGGAGTACTAGCGGGGGGTCTTACGAGCAGTACTTC. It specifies CAWSTSGGSYEQYF.

The DNA of the CDR3 is TGTGCCAGCAGCTTAGGGACAGGGGGCCGCATGTTAGTGAACACTGAAGCTTTCTTT. The encoded protein is CASSLGTGGRMLVNTEAFF. This sequence joins TRBV11-2 and TRBJ1-1; the match to TRBD1 covers 11 bases. This CDR3 comprises 19 residues. Germline V CDR1 and CDR2: SGHAT, FQNNGV. V gave up 1 base and J gave up 0 bases; unmatched junction bases: 10.

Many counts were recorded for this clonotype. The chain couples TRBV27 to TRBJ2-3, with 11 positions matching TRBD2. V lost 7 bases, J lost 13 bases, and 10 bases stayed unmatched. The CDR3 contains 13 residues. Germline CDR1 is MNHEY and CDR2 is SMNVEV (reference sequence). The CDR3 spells CASKGLAALEEYF. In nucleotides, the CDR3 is TGTGCCAGCAAGGGACTAGCGGCTCTGGAGGAGTATTTT.

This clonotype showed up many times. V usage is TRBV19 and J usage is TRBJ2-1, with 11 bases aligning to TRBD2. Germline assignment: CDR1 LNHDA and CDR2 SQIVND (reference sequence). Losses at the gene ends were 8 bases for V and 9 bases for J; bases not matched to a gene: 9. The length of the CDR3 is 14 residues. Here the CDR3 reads CASWATSGGGEQFF. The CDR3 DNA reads TGTGCCAGTTGGGCTACTAGCGGGGGAGGTGAGCAGTTCTTC.

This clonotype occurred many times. This CDR3 is CASTHRGSGTYSNQPQHF. The CDR3 DNA reads TGCGCCAGCACCCATAGGGGGTCAGGGACCTATAGCAATCAGCCCCAGCATTTT. The J gene is TRBJ1-5, the V gene TRBV10-1, with TRBD1 as a possible D gene (6 bases). The V and J ends lost 7 bases and 0 bases respectively, with 22 bases between them. Germline values: CDR1 WNHNN, CDR2 SYGVQD (reference sequence). The CDR3 contains 18 residues.

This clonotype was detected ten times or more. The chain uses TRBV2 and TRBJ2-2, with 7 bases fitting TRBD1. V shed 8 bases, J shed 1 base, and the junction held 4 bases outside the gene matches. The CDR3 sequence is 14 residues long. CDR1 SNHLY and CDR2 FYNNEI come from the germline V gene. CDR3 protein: CASSGQLNTGELFF. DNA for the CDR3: TGTGCCAGCTCGGGACAGCTGAACACCGGGGAGCTGTTTTTT.

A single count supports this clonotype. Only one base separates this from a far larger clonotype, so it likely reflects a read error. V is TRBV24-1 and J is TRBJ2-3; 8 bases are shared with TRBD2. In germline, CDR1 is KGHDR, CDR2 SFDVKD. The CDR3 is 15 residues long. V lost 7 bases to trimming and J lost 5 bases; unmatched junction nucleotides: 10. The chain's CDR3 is CATSRGGASGDTQYF. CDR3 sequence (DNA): TGTGCCACCAGCCGGGGGGGGGCTAGCGGAGATACGCAGTATTTT.

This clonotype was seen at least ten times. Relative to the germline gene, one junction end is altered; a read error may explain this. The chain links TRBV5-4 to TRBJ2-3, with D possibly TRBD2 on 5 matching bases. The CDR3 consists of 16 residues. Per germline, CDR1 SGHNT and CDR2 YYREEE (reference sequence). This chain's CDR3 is CASSLAAGVGTDTQYF. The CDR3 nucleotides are TGCGCCAGCAGCTTGGCCGCCGGGGTGGGCACAGATACGCAGTATTTT. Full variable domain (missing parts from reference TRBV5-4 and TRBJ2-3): ETGVTQSPTHLIKTRGQQVTLRCSSQSGHNTVSWYQQALGQGPQFIFQYYREEENGRGNFPPRFSGLQFPNYSSELNVNALELDDSALYLCASSLAAGVGTDTQYFGPGTRLTVL.

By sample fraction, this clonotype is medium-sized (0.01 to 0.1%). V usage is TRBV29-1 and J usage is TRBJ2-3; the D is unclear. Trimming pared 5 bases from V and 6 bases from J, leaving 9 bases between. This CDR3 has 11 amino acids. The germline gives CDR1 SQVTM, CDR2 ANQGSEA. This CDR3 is CSVLIGDTQYF. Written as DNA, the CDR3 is TGCAGCGTTCTCATAGGGGATACGCAGTATTTT.

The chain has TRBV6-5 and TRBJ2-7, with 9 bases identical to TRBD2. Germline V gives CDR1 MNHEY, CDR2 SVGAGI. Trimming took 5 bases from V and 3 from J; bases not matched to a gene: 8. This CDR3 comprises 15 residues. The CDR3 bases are TGTGCCAGCAGTGAAGGTAGCGGGAGTTTCTACGAGCAGTACTTC. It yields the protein CASSEGSGSFYEQYF.

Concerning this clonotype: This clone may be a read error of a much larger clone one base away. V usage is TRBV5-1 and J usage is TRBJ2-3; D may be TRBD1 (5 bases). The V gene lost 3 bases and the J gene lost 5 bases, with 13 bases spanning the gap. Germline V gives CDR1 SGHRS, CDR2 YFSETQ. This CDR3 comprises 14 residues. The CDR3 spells CASSWQGAGDTQYF. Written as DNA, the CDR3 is TGCGCCAGCAGCTGGCAAGGGGCTGGAGATACGCAGTATTTT.

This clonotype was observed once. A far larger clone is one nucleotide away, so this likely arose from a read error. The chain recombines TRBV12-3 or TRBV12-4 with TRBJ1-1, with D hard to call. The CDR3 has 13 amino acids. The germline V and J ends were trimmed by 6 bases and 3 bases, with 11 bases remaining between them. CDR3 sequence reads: CASSQVEDTEAFF. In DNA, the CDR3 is TGTGCCAGCAGCCAAGTGGAGGACACTGAAGCTTTCTTT.

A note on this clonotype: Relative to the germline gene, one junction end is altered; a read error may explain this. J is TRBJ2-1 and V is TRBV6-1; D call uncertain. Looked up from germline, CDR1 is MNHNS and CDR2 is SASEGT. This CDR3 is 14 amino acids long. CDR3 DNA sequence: TGTGCCAGCGCCGAAGGGTCCTCCTTCAATGAGCAGTTCTTC. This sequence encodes CASAEGSSFNEQFF.

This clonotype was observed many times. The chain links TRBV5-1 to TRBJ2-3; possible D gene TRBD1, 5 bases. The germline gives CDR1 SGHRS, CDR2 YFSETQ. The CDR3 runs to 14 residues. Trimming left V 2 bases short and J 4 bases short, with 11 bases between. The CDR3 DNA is TGCGCCAGCAGCTTCGTAGGGGTCGCAGATACGCAGTATTTT. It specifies CASSFVGVADTQYF.